These 11 T cell receptor beta chains share one sample of origin, sequenced in a study of blood T cell repertoires in COVID-19 (dated by TCRdb to the early 2020s). The method was the immunoSEQ multiplex PCR assay. TCRdb provides this immuneACCESS table in a form limited to in-frame rearrangements. Some clones are lacking; in checked studies, under half of them reflect an unresolved V gene, and why the rest are absent is not known. The sample table records some 250,000 clones; around 85% of these occur just once. Less than 2.5% of the sample is taken by the ten largest. Sequenced sample: PBMCs or T cells enriched from blood (not recorded which). The receptors derive from a woman aged 45-59 years who had recovered from COVID-19.

This clone appeared a few times. CDR3 coding DNA: TGTGCCAGTAGTACCCGGACAGCAACTAATGAAAAACTGTTTTTT. The encoded protein is CASSTRTATNEKLFF. The V gene is TRBV19, the J gene TRBJ1-4; tentatively, D is TRBD1 (6 bases). Trimming removed 4 bases at V and 0 bases at J, with 9 bases between. The CDR3 runs 15 residues. The germline gives CDR1 LNHDA, CDR2 SQIVND (reference sequence).

This chain connects TRBV14 to TRBJ2-5; TRBD2 agrees at 12 bases. The CDR3 is made up of 14 amino acids. J gave up 4 bases and V 3 bases, and 0 bases lay outside the gene matches. Germline CDR1 and CDR2: SGHDN and FVKESK. The CDR3 here is CASSQGLAGETQYF. CDR3 coding DNA: TGTGCCAGCAGCCAGGGACTAGCGGGAGAGACCCAGTACTTC.

This chain links TRBV28 with TRBJ2-4, with TRBD1 as a possible D gene (6 bases). V was pared by 6 bases and J by 0 bases, with 9 bases between. This CDR3 is built from 14 residues. Germline V gene sequence: CDR1 MDHEN, CDR2 SYDVKM. The DNA of the CDR3 is TGTGCCAGCAGCATACAGGGAGCCAAAAACATTCAGTACTTC. It translates to CASSIQGAKNIQYF.

V gene TRBV6-5 combines with J gene TRBJ1-1; D is perhaps TRBD1 (6 bases). This CDR3 is built from 13 residues. V was pared by 2 bases and J by 4 bases, with 8 bases between. The germline V gene encodes CDR1 MNHEY and CDR2 SVGAGI. The CDR3 DNA is TGTGCCAGCAGTTACGACAGGCTCACTGAAGCTTTCTTT. Amino acid sequence: CASSYDRLTEAFF.

V gene TRBV6-5 combines with J gene TRBJ1-1; TRBD1 agrees at 7 bases. The CDR3 is 14 amino acids. V was clipped by 2 bases and J by 7 bases; unmatched bases: 7. Germline V CDR1 and CDR2: MNHEY, SVGAGI. CDR3 in amino acids: CASSYQGRTGEAFF. Written as DNA, the CDR3 is TGTGCCAGCAGTTACCAAGGAAGGACAGGTGAAGCTTTCTTT.

V is TRBV3-1 (or the pseudogene TRBV3-2) and J is TRBJ1-1; D possibly corresponds to TRBD1 (5 bases). Trimming pared 5 bases from V and 2 bases from J, leaving 21 bases between. CDR1 LGHDT and CDR2 YNNKEL come from the germline V gene (reference sequence). CDR3 length equals 17 residues. In nucleotides, the CDR3 is TGTGCCAGCAGCATCCGAAGGGGCCGGGTGGTAAACACTGAAGCTTTCTTT. This translates into CASSIRRGRVVNTEAFF.

The rearrangement uses TRBV28 and TRBJ1-5, with TRBD1 matching over 7 bases. The germline CDR1 and CDR2 sequences are MDHEN and SYDVKM. This CDR3 contains 17 residues. The J segment lost 2 bases and the V segment lost 3 bases, leaving 10 bases of the junction unmatched. The CDR3, as DNA: TGTGCCAGCAGTTTGAGACAGGGTCCGGGAGGCAATCAGCCCCAGCATTTT. Translating it yields CASSLRQGPGGNQPQHF.

This clone was seen once. The rearrangement links TRBV19 to TRBJ2-3; D is perhaps TRBD2 (6 bases). Germline CDR1 is LNHDA and CDR2 is SQIVND (reference sequence). V was shortened by 5 bases and J by 4 bases, with 16 bases between the two germline ends. This CDR3 contains 15 residues. The CDR3 DNA sequence: TGTGCCAGTAGTTTAGGGCCGGGAGTAGCAGATACGCAGTATTTT. Protein product: CASSLGPGVADTQYF.

This chain uses TRBV27 with TRBJ1-2; a weak D match, TRBD1 (5 bases). Trimming took 6 bases from V and 6 from J, leaving 23 bases between them. This CDR3 is built from 16 residues. Germline lookup yields CDR1 MNHEY and CDR2 SMNVEV (reference sequence). CDR3 coding DNA: TGTGCCAGCAGCCGCGGCAGGGTTGGACTAAGGGATGGCTACACCTTC. It encodes CASSRGRVGLRDGYTF.

This rearrangement joins TRBV6-5 to TRBJ1-2; D is perhaps TRBD1 (5 bases). Per germline, CDR1 MNHEY and CDR2 SVGAGI. V lost 6 bases to trimming and J lost 6 bases, with 11 bases between them. CDR3 length: 12 amino acids. The CDR3 loop reads CASRDSRHGYTF. CDR3 nucleotides: TGTGCCAGCAGAGACAGTCGACATGGCTACACCTTC.

The chain combines TRBV27 with TRBJ1-3; TRBD1 agrees at 7 bases. The V gene's germline CDR1 is MNHEY and CDR2 SMNVEV (reference sequence). The V gene end was trimmed by 5 bases and the J gene end by 0 bases; junction bases not matched to a gene: 13. The length of the CDR3 is 18 residues. The CDR3 coding sequence is TGTGCCAGCAGTCCACTCACCCTGGACAGGAACTCTGGAAACACCATATATTTT. Translation gives CASSPLTLDRNSGNTIYF.